The source of this TCR beta chain is a study of vaccination and CD4 T cells after COVID-19 (dated by TCRdb to between 2021 and 2024). General notes on the study: Convalescent patients had a positive SARS-CoV-2 result on nasal swab PCR, and of these patients, several had mild disease and one had severe disease. Control cultures received a CEFX viral epitope pool as the positive control, an HIV-1 Nef peptide pool as the negative control, or no peptide. Post-vaccine blood samples were collected a median of approximately 77 days after the second vaccine dose, ranging from about 13 to 241 days. Post-COVID blood samples were collected from convalescent patients a median of about 92 days after diagnosis, with a range of about 30 to 180 days. Participants got two doses of the Pfizer-BioNTech BNT162b2 vaccine (n=8) or two doses of the Moderna mRNA-1273 vaccine (n=2). For stimulating the cultures, overlapping spike peptide pools were used, derived from SARS-CoV-2 as well as from the common cold coronaviruses HCoV-NL63, HCoV-OC43 and HCoV-229E. The spike-specific CD4+ TCR repertoire was compared before and after mRNA vaccination in approximately ten COVID-19 convalescent patients and several infection-naive healthy vaccine recipients. Six males and four females were included in the convalescent cohort, with two Hispanic individuals, seven Caucasians, two Asians and one multiracial person represented. What the study reported, not specific to this receptor: Although the median number of SARS-CoV-2-reactive clonotypes went up from fewer than 25 after infection to some 40 after vaccination, the increase was not significant. Among convalescent patients, a median about 87% of the SARS-CoV-2-reactive clones seen after vaccination appeared only after vaccination, which suggests priming specific to the vaccine. Of the vaccine-specific clones in convalescent patients, 304 of 307, or nearly all, reacted only to SARS-CoV-2 spike and did not cross-react with common cold coronaviruses. The study included relatively few convalescent patients and did not analyze early timepoints after natural infection.

The treatment or condition tag for this specimen amounts to: approximately nine-day PBMC culture with coronavirus spike peptide pools or control peptides (ViraFEST assay). To expand antigen-specific T cells with peptide pools and then pick out the expanded clonotypes through TCR sequencing, the study relied on the ViraFEST assay. The convalescent patients' positive SARS-CoV-2 PCR tests were from March to December 2020, which was before the Alpha, Beta and Delta variants emerged in the United States. Each well held millions of PBMCs cultured in IMDM containing around 5% human AB serum and approximately 9.6 IU/ml IL-2, with 8.5 to 10 ug/ml peptide pools added. On days 3 and 7, half of the culture medium was replaced with fresh IL-2-containing medium. CD4+ T cells were isolated after roughly 9 days of culture through negative selection using the EasySep CD4+ T cell isolation kit. Ficoll-Paque Plus gradient centrifugation was used to isolate PBMCs from whole blood, and the isolated PBMCs were then either used fresh or cryopreserved at -140C. Each culture condition was generally run in triplicate wells.

Library preparation used PCR. DNA from cultured CD4+ T cells was subjected to TCR sequencing with the Oncomine TCR Beta short-read assay at the Johns Hopkins FTIC core. The QIAamp micro DNA kit was used to extract genomic DNA from the cultured CD4+ T cells. Oncomine TCR Beta libraries from cultured CD4+ T cells were pooled using unique dual indexes and sequenced on an Illumina iSeq 100. In the source study's methods: Non-productive sequences were removed, and CDR3s not starting with C, not ending with F or W, or shorter than 7 amino acids were discarded. The MANAFEST web application identified antigen-specific clonotypes by comparing peptide-stimulated wells against reference wells and other culture wells. An FDR below 0.05, an odds ratio above 5, and a productive frequency above 0.1% in at least two of three replicate wells were required for clones to be considered positive. A clonotype counted as cross-reactive if it showed significant expansion both in the SARS-CoV-2 spike wells and in at least one common cold coronavirus spike condition. Levenshtein distances (stringdist) and unrooted phylogenetic trees (ape) in R version 3.6.1 were used to assess CDR3 homology. TCRdb reprocessing: public reads trimmed at Q25 with fastp, clones called with MiXCR, in-frame beta chains kept. A single entry per CDR3 protein holds the most common genes and DNA from its merged rows. The V and J calls were not made by the authors but by TCRdb's processing. This sample is represented by about 17,000 distinct CDR3 sequences; about 61% of them were singletons. The ten biggest clones cover approximately 12% of the sample.

As to this clonotype: Its antigen remains undetermined. No qualities accompany the bases; no much larger clone lies one base away.

According to the germline V gene (reference sequence), CDR1 reads SGHNT and CDR2 reads YYREEE. From the cysteine up to the phenylalanine, the CDR3 has a length of 13 residues. The DNA shown is the 39-base CDR3, in frame from base 1. V ends up 4 bases short and J 8 bases short, with an unmatched junction base count of 6. This clonotype was obtained from a human donor who had recovered from COVID-19. Sequencing was carried out using CD4+ T cells from blood, cultured in vitro. The rearranged segments are TRBV5-4 and TRBJ1-2; 9 of the junction bases match TRBD1. In nucleotides, the sequence is TGTGCCAGCAGCCTGGGGACAGGGAAAGGCTACACCTTC. Translated, it gives CASSLGTGKGYTF.